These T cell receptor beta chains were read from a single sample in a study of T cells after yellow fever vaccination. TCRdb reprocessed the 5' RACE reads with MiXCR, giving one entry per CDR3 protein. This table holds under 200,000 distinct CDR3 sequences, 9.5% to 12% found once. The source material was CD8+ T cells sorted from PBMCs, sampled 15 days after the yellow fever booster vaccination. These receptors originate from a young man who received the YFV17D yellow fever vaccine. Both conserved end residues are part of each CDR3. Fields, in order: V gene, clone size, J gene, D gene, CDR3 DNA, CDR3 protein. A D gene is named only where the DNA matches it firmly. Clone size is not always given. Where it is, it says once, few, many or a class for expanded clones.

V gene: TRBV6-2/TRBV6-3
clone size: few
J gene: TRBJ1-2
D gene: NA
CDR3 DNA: TGTGCCAGCAGTACGGACAGACCGGAACCCAGCTTC
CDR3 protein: CASSTDRPEPSF

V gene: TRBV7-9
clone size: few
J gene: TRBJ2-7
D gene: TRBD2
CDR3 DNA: TGTGCCAGCAGCTCGGGACTAGCGGCCTACGAGCAGTACTTC
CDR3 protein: CASSSGLAAYEQYF

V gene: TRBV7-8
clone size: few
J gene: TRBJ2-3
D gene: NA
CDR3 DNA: TGTGCCAGCAGCCCCAAGGAGGTGGTGGGTCCAGATACGCAGTATTTT
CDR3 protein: CASSPKEVVGPDTQYF

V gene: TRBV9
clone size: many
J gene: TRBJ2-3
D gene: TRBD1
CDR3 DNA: TGTGCCAGCAGCGACCCAGGGGGCGGCACAGATACGCAGTATTTT
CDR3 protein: CASSDPGGGTDTQYF

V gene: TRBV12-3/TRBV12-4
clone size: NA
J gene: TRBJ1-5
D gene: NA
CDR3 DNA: TGTGCCAGCAGCCCCTGGGACAGCAATCAGCCCCAGCATTTT
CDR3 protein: CASSPWDSNQPQHF

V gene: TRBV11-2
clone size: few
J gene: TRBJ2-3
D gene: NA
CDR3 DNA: TGTGCCAGCAGCTGGGAGTCCCGTACGCAGTATTTT
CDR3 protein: CASSWESRTQYF

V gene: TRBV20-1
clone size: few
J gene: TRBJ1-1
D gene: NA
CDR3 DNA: TGCAGTGCTAGAGAGTCGGTGGTAAGCACTGAAGCTTTCTTT
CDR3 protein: CSARESVVSTEAFF

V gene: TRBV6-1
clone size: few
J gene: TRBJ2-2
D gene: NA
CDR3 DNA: TGTGCCAGCAGTGAAGAGCTAGACACCGGGGAGCTGTTTTTT
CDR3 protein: CASSEELDTGELFF

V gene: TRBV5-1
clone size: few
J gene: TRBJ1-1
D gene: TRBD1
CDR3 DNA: TGCGCCAGCAGCTTGGTAGGGACAGCATTCAACACTGAAGCTTTCTTT
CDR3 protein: CASSLVGTAFNTEAFF

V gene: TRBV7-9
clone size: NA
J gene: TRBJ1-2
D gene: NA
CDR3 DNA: TGTGCCAGCAGCTTAGGGGACCTCGCCTATGGCTACACCTTC
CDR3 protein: CASSLGDLAYGYTF

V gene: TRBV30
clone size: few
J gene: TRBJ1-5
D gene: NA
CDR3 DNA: TGTGCCTGGAGTGAGGATGGGTGGGCCGCAGATCAGCCCCAGCATTTT
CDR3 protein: CAWSEDGWAADQPQHF

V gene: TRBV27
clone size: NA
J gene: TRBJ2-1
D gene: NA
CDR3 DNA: TGTGCCAGCAGTTTAAGAGCGGGCGCCCACCTAGGTGAGCAGTTCTTC
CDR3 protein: CASSLRAGAHLGEQFF

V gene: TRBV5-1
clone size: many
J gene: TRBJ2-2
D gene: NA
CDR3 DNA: TGCGCCAGCAGCCTTGAGGGGCCGAACACCGGGGAGCTGTTTTTT
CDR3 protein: CASSLEGPNTGELFF

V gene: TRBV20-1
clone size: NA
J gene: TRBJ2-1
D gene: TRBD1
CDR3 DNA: TGCAGTGCTAGAGATGGGGGACAGGGGACATTCAATGAGCAGTTCTTC
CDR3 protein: CSARDGGQGTFNEQFF

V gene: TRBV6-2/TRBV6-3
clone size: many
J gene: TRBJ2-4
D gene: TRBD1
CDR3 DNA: TGTGCCAGCAGACCGGGACAGGGGACTCGAATTCTGACCAAAAACATTCAGTACTTC
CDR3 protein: CASRPGQGTRILTKNIQYF

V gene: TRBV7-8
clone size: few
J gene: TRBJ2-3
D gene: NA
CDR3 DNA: TGTGCCAGCAGCTTAGAGGTTCTGGGTGGGTCAGATACGCAGTATTTT
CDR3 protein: CASSLEVLGGSDTQYF

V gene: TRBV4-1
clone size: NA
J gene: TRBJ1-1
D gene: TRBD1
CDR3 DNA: TGCGCCAGCAGCCAAGATCAGGGGGCTGACACTGAAGCTTTCTTT
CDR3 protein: CASSQDQGADTEAFF

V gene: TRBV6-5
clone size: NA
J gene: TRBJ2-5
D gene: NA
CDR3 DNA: TGTGCCAGCAGTTACTCTCCCCGAGCCCAAGAGACCCAGTACTTC
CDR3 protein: CASSYSPRAQETQYF

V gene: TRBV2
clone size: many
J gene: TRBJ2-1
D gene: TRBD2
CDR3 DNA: TGTGCCAGCGGCACTCCCGAACTAGCGGGGGAAGAGAATGAGCAGTTCTTC
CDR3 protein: CASGTPELAGEENEQFF

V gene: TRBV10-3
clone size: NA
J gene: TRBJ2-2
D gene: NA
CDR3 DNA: TGTGCCATCAGTGAAGACACCGGGGAGCTGTTTTTT
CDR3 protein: CAISEDTGELFF

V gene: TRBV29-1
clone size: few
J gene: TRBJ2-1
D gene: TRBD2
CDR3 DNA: TGCAGCGTTGGCGGGGGGTTTGCCAACTCCTACAATGAGCAGTTCTTC
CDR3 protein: CSVGGGFANSYNEQFF

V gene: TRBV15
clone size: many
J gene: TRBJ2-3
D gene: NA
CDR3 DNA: TGTGCCACCAGCACCCAACCCGGGGTCACAGATACGCAGTATTTT
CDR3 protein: CATSTQPGVTDTQYF

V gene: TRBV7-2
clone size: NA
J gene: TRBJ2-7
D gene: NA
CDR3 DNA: TGTGCCAGCAGCTTCGTACGGGCGACCTACGAGCAGTACTTC
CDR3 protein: CASSFVRATYEQYF

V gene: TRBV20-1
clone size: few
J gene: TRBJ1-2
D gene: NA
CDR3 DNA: TGCAGTGCTAGAGCCGGGGGTACGATTGATGGCTACACCTTC
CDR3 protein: CSARAGGTIDGYTF

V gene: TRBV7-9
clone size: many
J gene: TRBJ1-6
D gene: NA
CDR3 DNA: TGTGCCAGCACTGGCAAAAATTCACCCCTCCACTTT
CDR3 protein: CASTGKNSPLHF

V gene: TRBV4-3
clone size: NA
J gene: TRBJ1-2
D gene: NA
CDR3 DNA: NA
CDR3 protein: CASSQDWGGGTTGTF

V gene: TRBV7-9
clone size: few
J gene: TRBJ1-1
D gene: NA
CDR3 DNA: TGTGCCAGCAGTCTCTCCGGGGACTTT
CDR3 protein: CASSLSGDF

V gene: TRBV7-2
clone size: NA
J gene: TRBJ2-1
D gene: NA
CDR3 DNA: TGTGCCAGCAGCCCCGGTTCCGGGGGTCGGCACAATGAGCAGTTCTTC
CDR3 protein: CASSPGSGGRHNEQFF

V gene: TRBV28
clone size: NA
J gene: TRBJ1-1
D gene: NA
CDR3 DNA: TGTGCCAGCAACGTCTTCCGGGACACGGCTGAAGCTTTCTTT
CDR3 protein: CASNVFRDTAEAFF